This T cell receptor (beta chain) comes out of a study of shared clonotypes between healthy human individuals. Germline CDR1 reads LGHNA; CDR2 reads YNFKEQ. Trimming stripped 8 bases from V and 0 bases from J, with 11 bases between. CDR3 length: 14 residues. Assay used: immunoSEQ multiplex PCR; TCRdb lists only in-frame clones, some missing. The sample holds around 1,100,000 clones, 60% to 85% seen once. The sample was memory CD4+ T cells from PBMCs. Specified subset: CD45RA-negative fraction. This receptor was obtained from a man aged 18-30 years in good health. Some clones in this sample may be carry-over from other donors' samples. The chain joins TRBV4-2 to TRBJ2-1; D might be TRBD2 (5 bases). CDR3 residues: CASSGRASYNEQFF. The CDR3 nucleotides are TGTGCCAGCTCGGGAAGGGCCTCCTACAATGAGCAGTTCTTC.